Listed below are T cell receptor beta chains from one sample, sequenced in a study of CD8 T cells in Susac syndrome. TCRdb passed the immunoSEQ multiplex PCR reads through MiXCR, listing each CDR3 protein once. Of about 100,000 distinct CDR3 sequences in the sample, approximately 95% were seen once. Material: CD8+ T cells from PBMCs. Every receptor here comes from a human donor with Susac syndrome. Each CDR3 is given with its conserved first and last residue. D genes are given only for firm matches. Clone sizes are given selectively: once, few, many, or a class where the clone is expanded.

TRBJ2-3	-	TRBV15	-	TGTGCCACCAGCAGAGATCCCCTCACAGATACGCAGTATTTT	CATSRDPLTDTQYF
TRBJ2-4	-	TRBV9	TRBD1	TGTGCCAGCAGCCCGGGACAGGGGGCCAAAAACATTCAGTACTTC	CASSPGQGAKNIQYF
TRBJ1-2	once	TRBV29-1	TRBD1	TGCAGCGTTCTAGAGGTGGCGGGACAGGGTTTAGACTATGGCTACACCTTC	CSVLEVAGQGLDYGYTF
TRBJ2-3	-	TRBV27	-	TGTGCCAGCAGTTCCTCCACCAGGGATACGCAGTATTTT	CASSSSTRDTQYF
TRBJ2-7	-	TRBV2	TRBD1	TGTGCCAGCTCCTCGGGACAGGGGCGCGAGCAGTACTTC	CASSSGQGREQYF
TRBJ2-4	-	TRBV7-3	-	TGTGCCAGCAGCCCACGCTTGACGCGTGAGGTTAACATTCAGTACTTC	CASSPRLTREVNIQYF
TRBJ1-2	-	TRBV6-5	TRBD1	TGTGCCAGCAGTTCCGACAGGGAAAGAGGTGGCTACACCTTC	CASSSDRERGGYTF
TRBJ2-1	-	TRBV14	-	TGTGCCAGCAGTCATATAGGAAGGCACTCCTACAATGAGCAGTTCTTC	CASSHIGRHSYNEQFF
TRBJ2-1	-	TRBV25-1	-	TGTGCCAGCAATTGGCGGGGAAGTGAGCAGTTCTTC	CASNWRGSEQFF
TRBJ2-1	-	TRBV7-2	-	TGTGCCAGCAGCTACCTGCCCGGGAGCTCCTACAATGAGCAGTTCTTC	CASSYLPGSSYNEQFF
TRBJ2-1	-	TRBV24-1	-	TGTGCCACCAGTGACCCGGGACCGAGAGGCAATGAGCAGTTCTTC	CATSDPGPRGNEQFF
TRBJ2-5	-	TRBV15	TRBD2	TGTGCCACCAGCAGAGATTGGGGGGGAGAGACCCAGTACTTC	CATSRDWGGETQYF
TRBJ2-5	once	TRBV28	-	TGTGCCAGCAGCCGTATCTCGGGGACCCAGTACTTC	CASSRISGTQYF
TRBJ2-3	-	TRBV7-9	TRBD1	TGTGCCAGCACCTTTCCGCTACAAGGACAGGGTCTCTCAGATACGCAGTATTTT	CASTFPLQGQGLSDTQYF
TRBJ1-6	-	TRBV5-1	TRBD1	TGCGCCAGCAGCCCCGGGACAGAATATAATTCACCCCTCCACTTT	CASSPGTEYNSPLHF
TRBJ2-3	once	TRBV7-9	-	TGTGCCAGCAGCTTACGTCCTCTTTTGTTGCCGCAACCCACAGATACGCAGTATTTT	CASSLRPLLLPQPTDTQYF
TRBJ1-5	-	TRBV11-3	-	TGTGCCAGCAGCTTCAGGGACGCCTATAGCAATCAGCCCCAGCATTTT	CASSFRDAYSNQPQHF
TRBJ2-7	-	TRBV2	-	TGTGCCACCAGAGACAGTCAGTTTCCCTACGAGCAGTACTTC	CATRDSQFPYEQYF
TRBJ1-2	-	TRBV23-1	TRBD1	TGCGCCAGCAGTCAATCGACCCAGGACAGGCCGTTTGGCTACACCTTC	CASSQSTQDRPFGYTF
TRBJ2-3	-	TRBV13	-	TGTGCCAGCAGCCCGGAGAACACAGATACGCAGTATTTT	CASSPENTDTQYF
TRBJ2-1	-	TRBV5-1	-	TGCGCCAGCCCTGGAGGGCCCGGAGGCAATGAGCAGTTCTTC	CASPGGPGGNEQFF
TRBJ2-1	-	TRBV4-1	-	TGCGCCAGCAGCTACCCTGGTGTCTACAATGAGCAGTTCTTC	CASSYPGVYNEQFF
TRBJ1-6	-	TRBV6-5	-	TGTGCCAGCACCATCAGGAGCTCCTATAATTCACCCCTCCACTTT	CASTIRSSYNSPLHF
TRBJ1-4	-	TRBV29-1	-	TGCAGCGCAGTGTCCCCTGATGAAAAACTGTTTTTT	CSAVSPDEKLFF
TRBJ1-1	-	TRBV12-3/TRBV12-4	-	TGTGCCAGCGGCGATCGGAACATGAACACTGAAGCTTTCTTT	CASGDRNMNTEAFF
TRBJ2-7	-	TRBV13	TRBD2	TGTGCCAGCAGCTCCGGGACTAGCGGGACTCCTACGAAGCAGTACTTC	CASSSGTSGTPTKQYF
TRBJ2-4	-	TRBV24-1	TRBD2	TGTGCCACAAATAACGGGAGGGTGGCCAAAAACATTCAGTACTTC	CATNNGRVAKNIQYF
TRBJ2-7	-	TRBV7-2	-	TGTGCCAGCAGCTTAACGGGTCTGGTGGCAGGGATGTCCTACGAGCAGTACTTC	CASSLTGLVAGMSYEQYF
TRBJ2-1	-	TRBV29-1	-	TGCAGCGTTGAAGATCAAGGGTTCGCCTACAATGAGCAGTTCTTC	CSVEDQGFAYNEQFF
TRBJ2-7	-	TRBV27	TRBD2	TGTGCCAGCAGTCCCCCGACTAGCGGCAAATACGAGCAGTACTTC	CASSPPTSGKYEQYF
TRBJ2-5	-	TRBV23-1	-	TGCGCCAGCAGTGAACCTACGGGACCTCAGTACCAAGAGACCCAGTACTTC	CASSEPTGPQYQETQYF
TRBJ1-5	-	TRBV2	TRBD1	TGTGCCAGCAGTGATACGGGACAGGGGAATCAGCCCCAGCATTTT	CASSDTGQGNQPQHF
TRBJ1-1	-	TRBV20-1	-	TGCAGTGCTAGAGATTCGAGGGACACTGAAGCTTTCTTT	CSARDSRDTEAFF
TRBJ2-7	-	TRBV4-2	-	TGTGCCAGCAGCCAAGACGGGCAGGGCACGAACGAGCAGTACTTC	CASSQDGQGTNEQYF
TRBJ2-5	-	TRBV2	TRBD1	TGTGCCAGTACAGGGGGCGGGGAGACCCAGTACTTC	CASTGGGETQYF
TRBJ2-3	-	TRBV6-2/TRBV6-3	TRBD1	TGTGCCAGCAGGTTATTCCAGGGGGCGTCGACAGATACGCAGTATTTT	CASRLFQGASTDTQYF
TRBJ2-3	-	TRBV24-1	TRBD2	TGTGCCACCAGTGACACCCGACTAGCGAGCACAGATACGCAGTATTTT	CATSDTRLASTDTQYF
TRBJ1-2	-	TRBV12-3/TRBV12-4	-	TGTGCCATCCTGAGGTGGGTTGATGGCTACACCTTC	CAILRWVDGYTF
TRBJ2-1	-	TRBV7-9	-	TGTGCCAGCAGCCCAAGACAGGAGAGAGGAAATGAGCAGTTCTTC	CASSPRQERGNEQFF
TRBJ2-4	once	TRBV2	TRBD2	TGTGCCAGCACTCCAGGACTAGCGGGAGGGCCGACCAAAAACATTCAGTACTTC	CASTPGLAGGPTKNIQYF
TRBJ2-1	-	TRBV7-6	-	TGTGCCAGCAGCTTAGCGGGGACGCAGAATGAGCAGTTCTTC	CASSLAGTQNEQFF
TRBJ2-1	-	TRBV9	TRBD1	TGTGCCAGCAGCGTCTTCGAGGGGGCTACGGATGAGCAGTTCTTC	CASSVFEGATDEQFF
TRBJ1-1	-	TRBV28	-	TGTGCCAGCAGTTTATTGGGCGGGAACACTGAAGCTTTCTTT	CASSLLGGNTEAFF
TRBJ1-1	-	TRBV10-2	-	TGCGCCAGCAGTGGGGGGGGCACTGAAGCTTTCTTT	CASSGGGTEAFF